The present TCR beta chain was sequenced within a study of identical twins (dated by TCRdb to the mid-2010s). For context, the study as a whole: To test whether fetal clonotypes persist, the study used deep sequencing on TCR alpha and beta repertoires from monozygotic twins, unrelated adults of various ages, and cord blood. To rule out contamination, the twin experiments were replicated at different times with different library preparation protocols.

Every donor was a healthy Caucasian. Three pairs of female monozygotic twins, all aged about 18 to 29 years, made up the twin cohort. The RNA used for TCR libraries was isolated from peripheral blood mononuclear cells. The method behind the library was 5' RACE. Sequenced on an Illumina HiSeq 2000. Template switching added a universal primer binding site, and the final cDNA carried a unique molecular identifier that allowed TCR cDNA molecules to be counted accurately. Specific primers in the conserved constant-segment region were used to synthesize first-strand cDNA for the TCR alpha and beta chains. To control for contamination, every cDNA library carried two barcodes: a SMART-Mk sample barcode plus Illumina barcodes. Two successive PCR steps introduced TruSeq adapter sequences along with Illumina sample barcodes. TCR alpha and beta cDNA libraries were sequenced on the Illumina HiSeq platform with custom primers. The authors' analysis ran thus. Raw reads were processed with MiGEC to extract unique molecular identifiers, and MiXCR was used to determine CDR3 positions. For each individual, recombination models were inferred using an EM algorithm with the repgenHMM and IGoR tools. The tcR package in R was used for shared clonotype analysis, with sharing normalized by the product of cloneset sizes. To study raw recombination without the effects of thymic and clonal selection, out-of-frame nonproductive sequences were analyzed. Using fastp trimming at Q25 and MiXCR clonotype assembly, TCRdb reanalyzed the public sequencing data and kept in-frame beta chains. Rows merge per CDR3 protein into single entries with the most common DNA and genes. The V and J calls here are based on TCRdb, not the publication. A total of 500,000 to 650,000 distinct CDR3 sequences appear in this sample, around 7.5% of them only once. The top ten constitute 1.5% to 2% of the sample.

This clonotype occurred many times. The target of this receptor is not known. No much larger clone exists at a distance of one base, and base qualities are not known. Findings and caveats that apply to the study as a whole: Abundant cord blood beta clonotypes had fewer insertions, young adult naive repertoires showed a similar but weaker trend, and memory repertoires showed no such trend. In beta out-of-frame sequences, excess twin sharing was weaker, because having fewer shared sequences lowered the signal-to-noise ratio. Recombination models systematically underestimated out-of-frame TCR alpha sharing in monozygotic twins but agreed with sharing between unrelated individuals. Because the same donors could not be followed over many years, conclusions were based on cross-sectional statistical analysis. Zero-insertion analyses could be partly confounded by invariant T cells such as MAIT and iNKT, though diverse VJ usage argued against such confounding for most clonotypes. Compared with coincidental sharing between unrelated individuals, an excess of low generation-probability sequences was observed among out-of-frame TCR alpha sequences shared between twins.

Trimmed from V: 4 bases; trimmed from J: 2 bases; junction bases lacking a gene match: 5. For CDR1 and CDR2, the germline V gene (reference sequence) lists LGHDT and YNNKEL. Its CDR3 holds 17 amino acids, cysteine through phenylalanine. Solely the CDR3 DNA is kept, with 51 bases framed from the first base. These sequences were also reported in another study, on yellow fever vaccine responses in identical twins. From that second study: The authors reported that the T cell response to vaccination in identical twins appeared partly convergent and partly personalized. In identical twins, the study followed T cell clones that responded to the vaccine with precision.

Sequencing was performed on PBMCs. This TCR was sampled from a woman aged 18-29 years in good health. The V and J segments used are TRBV3-1 and TRBJ2-3, and 14 bases in between align with TRBD2. The CDR3 corresponds to CASSLGTSGRSTDTQYF. The sequenced DNA is TGTGCCAGCAGCCTAGGGACTAGCGGGAGATCCACAGATACGCAGTATTTT.